This passage covers 18 T cell receptor beta chains from one sample sequenced in a study of T cells after yellow fever vaccination. Each CDR3 protein gets one entry after TCRdb re-called the 5' RACE reads with MiXCR. The sample consists of fewer than 350,000 distinct CDR3 sequences, 8.7% of them appearing once. The specimen comprised PBMCs, sampled on the day of the first yellow fever vaccination. All receptors derive from a man aged 18 to 29 who received the YFV17D yellow fever vaccine.

This clonotype was counted many times. DNA for the CDR3: TGTGCCAGCAGCTTACGGGAATACAGCGAAAAACTGTTTTTT. Translating gives CASSLREYSEKLFF. This chain links TRBV7-2 with TRBJ1-4; unclear D gene. This CDR3 is built from 14 residues. Germline CDR1 is SGHTA and CDR2 is FQGNSA. Trimming shortened V by 2 bases and J by 8 bases, and 12 bases separated the two germline ends. The full variable domain, with the rest looked up from reference TRBV7-2 and TRBJ1-4, is GAGVSQSPSNKVTEKGKDVELRCDPISGHTALYWYRQSLGQGLEFLIYFQGNSAPDKSGLPSDRFSAERTGGSVSTLTIQRTQQEDSAVYLCASSLREYSEKLFFGSGTQLSVL.

This clonotype has a handful of counts. The chain uses TRBV7-2 and TRBJ2-4; D might be TRBD1 or TRBD2, each matching 5 bases. Germline V gene lookup returns CDR1 SGHTA and CDR2 FQGNSA. V was shortened by 4 bases and J by 6 bases, with 10 bases between the two germline ends. The CDR3 is 13 amino acids. For the CDR3, the DNA is TGTGCCAGCAGCTACCCGGGACGAAACATTCAGTACTTC. This gives the protein CASSYPGRNIQYF.

The chain links TRBV20-1 to TRBJ2-1; 9 bases fit TRBD2. In germline, CDR1 is DFQATT, CDR2 SNEGSKA (reference sequence). CDR3 length: 16 amino acids. Trimming took 2 bases from V and 3 from J; bases not matched to a gene: 8. CDR3: CSARSSGGLFYNEQFF. CDR3 bases: TGCAGTGCTAGATCCAGCGGGGGGCTCTTCTACAATGAGCAGTTCTTC.

The chain links TRBV3-1 to TRBJ1-2; no clear D gene. The germline V gene encodes CDR1 LGHDT and CDR2 YNNKEL (reference sequence). The CDR3 is 14 residues long. The germline V and J ends were trimmed by 2 bases and 0 bases, with 7 bases remaining between them. CDR3 residues: CASSQWVPNYGYTF. CDR3 bases: TGTGCCAGCAGCCAATGGGTTCCTAACTATGGCTACACCTTC.

DNA for the CDR3: TGCGCCAGCAGCGCCCGGACAGGGATCACAGATACGCAGTATTTT. It encodes CASSARTGITDTQYF. V gene TRBV5-1 combines with J gene TRBJ2-3; 8 nucleotides match TRBD1. This CDR3 is 15 amino acids long. After removal of 4 bases from V and 2 bases from J, the junction contained 6 bases not matched to a gene. The germline gives CDR1 SGHRS, CDR2 YFSETQ.

The rearrangement uses TRBV4-1 and TRBJ1-3; D unresolved. There are 14 residues in the CDR3. Per the germline V gene, CDR1 is MGHRA and CDR2 is YSYEKL. Between the trimmed V and J ends, which lost 4 bases and 5 bases, there was a span of 12 bases. CDR3 in amino acids: CASSLAGSRNTIYF. The CDR3 DNA sequence: TGCGCCAGCAGCCTGGCCGGAAGCAGAAACACCATATATTTT.

The J gene is TRBJ2-3, the V gene TRBV6-4; TRBD2 agrees at 7 bases. Germline V gene data show CDR1 as MRHNA and CDR2 as SNTAGT. J lost 1 base, V lost 2 bases, and 3 bases had no gene match. CDR3 length equals 15 residues. CDR3 amino acids: CASSDGAGGTDTQYF. CDR3 in DNA: TGTGCCAGCAGTGACGGGGCGGGGGGCACAGATACGCAGTATTTT.

On this clonotype itself: The conserved phenylalanine or tryptophan is not found at the CDR3 terminus, so this likely reflects a read error. This CDR3 is CASLEGGQEAFS. CDR3 bases: TGCGCCAGCCTGGAGGGGGGTCAAGAAGCTTTCTCT. The rearrangement uses TRBV5-1 and TRBJ1-1; a possible D gene is TRBD1 (6 bases). Between the trimmed V and J ends, which lost 7 bases and 8 bases, there was a span of 15 bases. The germline V gene has CDR1 SGHRS and CDR2 YFSETQ. CDR3 length: 12 amino acids.

This clonotype was observed a few times. The chain links TRBV20-1 to TRBJ2-7; D is unresolved. The CDR3 is 13 amino acids. CDR1 is DFQATT, CDR2 SNEGSKA, per germline (reference sequence). Trimming took off 0 bases at V and 0 bases at J, with 6 bases between the two ends. The CDR3 protein is CSARDASSYEQYF. Here the CDR3 DNA reads TGCAGTGCTAGAGATGCCAGCTCCTACGAGCAGTACTTC.

The rearrangement links TRBV28 to TRBJ2-2; the match to TRBD2 covers 7 bases. The CDR3 contains 15 residues. Germline loops: CDR1 MDHEN, CDR2 SYDVKM. V gave up 6 bases and J gave up 1 base; unmatched junction bases: 5. CDR3 protein: CASSYSGGNTGELFF. CDR3 coding DNA: TGTGCCAGCAGCTATTCGGGGGGGAACACCGGGGAGCTGTTTTTT.

The chain is built from TRBV30 and TRBJ2-6; 9 bases map to TRBD1. Looked up from germline, CDR1 is GTSNPN and CDR2 is SVGIG (reference sequence). The CDR3 spans 16 residues. The trim removed 2 bases at V and 8 bases at J, leaving 10 bases unmatched. For the CDR3, the DNA is TGTGCCTGGAGTTTGGGCCCGACAGGGGGTACCAACGTCCTGACTTTC. Its protein product is CAWSLGPTGGTNVLTF.

The sample holds a few counts of this clonotype. J is TRBJ2-3 and V is TRBV7-2; 10 positions match TRBD2. V lost 1 base, J lost 5 bases, and 6 bases stayed unmatched. Germline CDR1 is SGHTA and CDR2 is FQGNSA. The CDR3 is made up of 16 amino acids. The CDR3 sequence: CASSLGNSGGLDTQYF. The CDR3 DNA reads TGTGCCAGCAGCTTAGGCAATAGCGGGGGGTTAGATACGCAGTATTTT.

This chain connects TRBV7-2 to TRBJ1-6, with D unclear. Germline V CDR1 and CDR2: SGHTA, FQGNSA. The CDR3 spans 12 residues. Between the trimmed V and J ends, which lost 2 bases and 10 bases, there was a span of 6 bases. This chain's CDR3 is CASSLQNSPLHF. Here the CDR3 DNA reads TGTGCCAGCAGCTTACAGAACTCACCCCTCCACTTT. Full variable domain (missing parts from reference TRBV7-2 and TRBJ1-6): GAGVSQSPSNKVTEKGKDVELRCDPISGHTALYWYRQSLGQGLEFLIYFQGNSAPDKSGLPSDRFSAERTGGSVSTLTIQRTQQEDSAVYLCASSLQNSPLHFGNGTRLTVT.

This clonotype showed up many times. V and J are TRBV10-3 and TRBJ2-7, with 8 bases fitting TRBD1. CDR1 and CDR2 (germline): ENHRY, SYGVKD. The V and J ends lost 6 bases and 1 base, in that order; junction bases with no gene match: 11. This CDR3 spans 16 amino acids. The CDR3, as DNA: TGTGCCATCAGCGACACGGCCGGGACAGGTTCCTACGAGCAGTACTTC. This translates into CAISDTAGTGSYEQYF.

V usage is TRBV12-3 or TRBV12-4 and J usage is TRBJ2-7; the D gene is possibly TRBD1 (5 bases). V was pared by 2 bases and J by 1 base, with 12 bases between. The CDR3 is made up of 15 amino acids. Written as DNA, the CDR3 is TGTGCCAGCAGTTTATCAGGGCCTCATTCCTACGAGCAGTACTTC. Protein product: CASSLSGPHSYEQYF.

This clonotype has a count of ten or more. The J gene is TRBJ2-7, the V gene TRBV4-3; D may be TRBD2 (5 bases). Trimming cost V 0 bases and J 3 bases, with 21 bases left between them. Germline CDR1 and CDR2: LGHNA and YSLEER. This CDR3 comprises 18 residues. CDR3 loop: CASSQDLSSAGGIYEQYF. The CDR3, as DNA: TGCGCCAGCAGCCAAGATCTGAGTAGCGCAGGAGGAATCTACGAGCAGTACTTC.

Many counts were recorded for this clonotype. The J gene is TRBJ2-2, the V gene TRBV28; 8 positions match TRBD1. The CDR3 contains 15 residues. The germline V gene encodes CDR1 MDHEN and CDR2 SYDVKM. With 10 bases clipped from V and 3 bases from J, the junction kept 10 bases outside the gene matches. CDR3 sequence reads: CAIHAGTGYTGELFF. The CDR3 coding sequence is TGTGCCATCCACGCCGGGACAGGATACACCGGGGAGCTGTTTTTT.

There are many counts of this clonotype. The chain combines TRBV29-1 with TRBJ2-6; the match to TRBD1 covers 7 bases. The CDR3 totals 15 residues. Germline V gene lookup returns CDR1 SQVTM and CDR2 ANQGSEA. Losses at the gene ends were 5 bases for V and 1 base for J; bases not matched to a gene: 5. The CDR3, as DNA: TGCAGCGTTACAGGGGCGCAGTCTGGGGCCAACGTCCTGACTTTC. It specifies CSVTGAQSGANVLTF.